The rows below give T cell receptor beta chains drawn from one sample of a study of OX40 agonist ivuxolimab in advanced cancers. This table comes from immunoSEQ multiplex PCR, and its TCRdb copy is limited to in-frame clones, with some not included. The top ten hold 1.5% to 2% of the sample, which has under 45,000 clones, 84% seen once. Source: CD4+ or CD8+ T cells sorted from blood, taken in a trial of the OX40 agonist ivuxolimab. The source is an adult with an advanced solid tumor such as melanoma, head and neck, liver or kidney cancer. Both conserved end residues are part of each CDR3. A D gene is named only where the DNA matches it firmly. Some rows have no size entry. The others give once, few or many, or a class for an expanded clone.

v_gene: TRBV6-1; abundance: .; j_gene: TRBJ1-2; d_gene: .; CDR3nt: TGTGCCAGCACCGCAGGGTGGGGCTACACCTTC; CDR3aa: CASTAGWGYTF
v_gene: TRBV30; abundance: .; j_gene: TRBJ2-5; d_gene: .; CDR3nt: TGTGCCTGGACGCACGGTGGGGGGACCCAGTACTTC; CDR3aa: CAWTHGGGTQYF
v_gene: TRBV19; abundance: .; j_gene: TRBJ1-5; d_gene: .; CDR3nt: TGTGCCAGTAGTATAAGGTTCGCCGGGGCTCAGCCCCAGCATTTT; CDR3aa: CASSIRFAGAQPQHF
v_gene: TRBV19; abundance: once; j_gene: TRBJ2-1; d_gene: TRBD2; CDR3nt: TGTGCCAGTAGTATCACTAGCGGGGGGGCCTCCTACAATGAGCAGTTCTTC; CDR3aa: CASSITSGGASYNEQFF
v_gene: TRBV18; abundance: .; j_gene: TRBJ2-7; d_gene: .; CDR3nt: TGTGCCAGCTCCCGTGCCTCCTACGAGCAGTACTTC; CDR3aa: CASSRASYEQYF
v_gene: TRBV15; abundance: .; j_gene: TRBJ2-1; d_gene: .; CDR3nt: TGTGCCACCAGCAGGGACGGGATAAGCGATGAGCAGTTCTTC; CDR3aa: CATSRDGISDEQFF
v_gene: TRBV30; abundance: .; j_gene: TRBJ2-7; d_gene: TRBD1; CDR3nt: TGTGCCTGGACAGGGGGCTACGAGCAGTACTTC; CDR3aa: CAWTGGYEQYF
v_gene: TRBV2; abundance: once; j_gene: TRBJ2-3; d_gene: .; CDR3nt: TGTGCCAGCAGTGAGGGGCTACTCTCAGATACGCAGTATTTT; CDR3aa: CASSEGLLSDTQYF
v_gene: TRBV2; abundance: .; j_gene: TRBJ1-2; d_gene: .; CDR3nt: TGTGCCAGCGCCGAAAGGGGGGGCTATGGCTACACCTTC; CDR3aa: CASAERGGYGYTF
v_gene: TRBV12-5; abundance: .; j_gene: TRBJ2-2; d_gene: .; CDR3nt: TGTGCTAGCTGTTCGACCACCCGGGGGTACACCGGGGAGCTGTTTTTT; CDR3aa: CASCSTTRGYTGELFF
v_gene: TRBV7-3; abundance: .; j_gene: TRBJ2-5; d_gene: .; CDR3nt: TGTGCCAGCAGCCCAGAGGGGGTAGGGGTAGGGGAGACCCAGTACTTC; CDR3aa: CASSPEGVGVGETQYF
v_gene: TRBV6-5; abundance: .; j_gene: TRBJ2-1; d_gene: TRBD2; CDR3nt: TGTGCCAGCAAGCGGGAGGGGCTCGCGAGTGAGCAGTTCTTC; CDR3aa: CASKREGLASEQFF
v_gene: TRBV4-1; abundance: .; j_gene: TRBJ1-2; d_gene: .; CDR3nt: TGCGCCAGCAGCCAAGTCGGCAGTGCTAACTATGGCTACACCTTC; CDR3aa: CASSQVGSANYGYTF
v_gene: TRBV9; abundance: .; j_gene: TRBJ2-3; d_gene: .; CDR3nt: TGTGCCAGCAGCGTAGCGGGCGGGGCTACAGATACGCAGTATTTT; CDR3aa: CASSVAGGATDTQYF
v_gene: TRBV30; abundance: .; j_gene: TRBJ1-3; d_gene: .; CDR3nt: TGTGCCTGGAGTAGGACTGTCTCTGGAAACACCATATATTTT; CDR3aa: CAWSRTVSGNTIYF
v_gene: TRBV19; abundance: .; j_gene: TRBJ1-2; d_gene: TRBD1; CDR3nt: TGTGCCAGTAGTATATCGACAGGGGGGAGACATGGCTACACCTTC; CDR3aa: CASSISTGGRHGYTF
v_gene: TRBV6-5; abundance: .; j_gene: TRBJ2-6; d_gene: .; CDR3nt: TGTGCCAGCAGTCGTGGGGGCTTCGGGGCCAACGTCCTGACTTTC; CDR3aa: CASSRGGFGANVLTF
v_gene: TRBV6-6; abundance: .; j_gene: TRBJ1-5; d_gene: .; CDR3nt: TGTGCCAGCAGTTATAGGAGGGCCAGGCAGCCCCAGCATTTT; CDR3aa: CASSYRRARQPQHF
v_gene: TRBV10-2; abundance: once; j_gene: TRBJ1-2; d_gene: TRBD1; CDR3nt: TGCGCCAGCAGTTGGGACAGGGTGGGCGATGGCTACACCTTC; CDR3aa: CASSWDRVGDGYTF
v_gene: TRBV28; abundance: .; j_gene: TRBJ2-5; d_gene: .; CDR3nt: TGTGCCACCAGCACCTCCTTCGGCGGGCTCCCCGGAGAGCAGTACTTC; CDR3aa: CATSTSFGGLPGEQYF
v_gene: TRBV6-6; abundance: .; j_gene: TRBJ2-5; d_gene: TRBD2; CDR3nt: TGTGCCAGCAGTCCTAGACTAGCGGGAGTGCGTGAGACCCAGTACTTC; CDR3aa: CASSPRLAGVRETQYF
v_gene: TRBV9; abundance: .; j_gene: TRBJ1-2; d_gene: TRBD1; CDR3nt: TGTGCCAGCAGCGGGGACAGGGGGTCTCGTTTTGGCTACACCTTC; CDR3aa: CASSGDRGSRFGYTF
v_gene: TRBV4-1; abundance: .; j_gene: TRBJ1-4; d_gene: TRBD1; CDR3nt: TGCGCCAGCAGCCCGGACAGGGATCCAACTAATGAAAAACTGTTTTTT; CDR3aa: CASSPDRDPTNEKLFF
v_gene: TRBV18; abundance: .; j_gene: TRBJ1-2; d_gene: TRBD1; CDR3nt: TGTGCCAGCTCACGAACCGGGTTCCGACAGGGTACCAACTATGGCTACACCTTC; CDR3aa: CASSRTGFRQGTNYGYTF